This record looks at one TCR beta chain sequence and its context. Trimming stripped 3 bases from V and 8 bases from J, with 14 bases between. This CDR3 has 13 residues. CDR1 and CDR2 (germline): SGDLS, YYNGEE. Profiling relied on immunoSEQ multiplex PCR, and the TCRdb table lists in-frame clones only, not all of them. The sample holds some 320,000 clones; around 87% are singletons and the top ten take around 8%. This sample was taken from a study of blood T cell repertoires in COVID-19. Study as a whole: In each case, the material was cDNA or gDNA derived from T cells, B-cell-depleted T cells, or PBMCs.

This clonotype originated in a woman aged 45-59 years who had recovered from COVID-19. The chain is built from TRBV9 and TRBJ1-2; TRBD1 might be the D (5 bases). Source material: peripheral blood. CDR3 residues: CASSGVGGGGYTF. Written as DNA, the CDR3 is TGTGCCAGCAGCGGAGTGGGGGGTGGAGGCTACACCTTC. The whole variable domain, filled in from reference TRBV9 and TRBJ1-2, reads DSGVTQTPKHLITATGQRVTLRCSPRSGDLSVYWYQQSLDQGLQFLIQYYNGEERAKGNILERFSAQQFPDLHSELNLSSLELGDSALYFCASSGVGGGGYTFGSGTRLTVV.